Below are 27 T cell receptor beta chains sequenced from a single sample in a study of T cell responses to AZD1222 COVID-19 vaccine. Assay: immunoSEQ multiplex PCR; the TCRdb copy retains only in-frame clones and omits some. The sample holds some 110,000 clones, about 91% seen once. Sequencing was performed on peripheral blood, taken on day 0 of AZD1222 vaccination. These receptors were taken from an adult in good health.

The rearrangement links TRBV10-2 to TRBJ2-2; D is ambiguous. CDR1 is WSHSY, CDR2 SAAADI, per germline. V was cut by 7 bases and J by 4 bases, with 13 bases left in between. The CDR3 is 14 amino acids. The CDR3 sequence is CASTVDPSTGELFF. The CDR3 region has the DNA TGCGCCAGCACCGTGGACCCGAGCACCGGGGAGCTGTTTTTT.

This clone was counted between two and nine times. This chain joins TRBV19 and TRBJ1-1, with unresolved D. Between the trimmed V and J ends, which lost 3 bases and 1 base, there was a span of 6 bases. This CDR3 is built from 13 residues. The V gene's germline CDR1 is LNHDA and CDR2 SQIVND (reference sequence). The CDR3 DNA is TGTGCCAGTAGTATGTCGGAGAACACTGAAGCTTTCTTT. Encoded protein: CASSMSENTEAFF. The complete variable domain, with remaining parts taken from reference TRBV19 and TRBJ1-1, reads DGGITQSPKYLFRKEGQNVTLSCEQNLNHDAMYWYRQDPGQGLRLIYYSQIVNDFQKGDIAEGYSVSREKKESFPLTVTSAQKNPTAFYLCASSMSENTEAFFGQGTRLTVV.

The V gene is TRBV12-3 or TRBV12-4, the J gene TRBJ1-2; D not certain. Trimming shortened V by 3 bases and J by 4 bases, and 9 bases separated the two germline ends. The CDR3 loop spans 13 amino acids. This chain's CDR3 is CASSFRVRYGYTF. The CDR3 DNA reads TGTGCCAGCAGTTTTAGGGTTCGCTATGGCTACACCTTC.

V usage is TRBV7-3 and J usage is TRBJ2-1; 7 nucleotides line up with TRBD1. V lost 2 bases and J lost 0; bases outside the gene matches: 7. The CDR3 loop spans 17 amino acids. In germline, CDR1 is SGHTA, CDR2 FQGTGA. CDR3 sequence reads: CASSLSVGQSSYNEQFF. Written as DNA, the CDR3 is TGTGCCAGCAGCTTATCGGTGGGACAGAGCTCCTACAATGAGCAGTTCTTC.

V and J are TRBV4-2 and TRBJ2-5, with 11 bases fitting TRBD2. This CDR3 is 15 amino acids long. With 4 bases clipped from V and 1 base from J, the junction kept 2 bases outside the gene matches. Germline CDR1 and CDR2: LGHNA and YNFKEQ. The CDR3 loop is CASSLGTSGQETQYF. The CDR3 nucleotides read TGTGCCAGCAGCCTGGGGACTAGCGGCCAAGAGACCCAGTACTTC.

The chain combines TRBV3-1 (or the pseudogene TRBV3-2) with TRBJ2-1; D remains ambiguous. CDR1 and CDR2 from the germline V gene are LGHDT and YNNKEL (reference sequence). The CDR3 covers 13 residues. Trimming cost V 1 base and J 7 bases, with 8 bases left between them. The DNA of the CDR3 is TGTGCCAGCAGCCAAGGACAATCTAATGAGCAGTTCTTC. It is translated as CASSQGQSNEQFF.

The chain is built from TRBV5-8 and TRBJ1-2; perhaps TRBD1 as D (6 bases). The germline V gene encodes CDR1 SGHTS and CDR2 YDEGEE. The CDR3 is 14 residues long. V dropped 4 bases and J dropped 3 bases, with 13 bases sitting between them. The CDR3 region is CASSIRDKDYGYTF. CDR3 DNA: TGTGCCAGCAGCATCCGGGACAAAGACTATGGCTACACCTTC. Filled out from reference TRBV5-8 and TRBJ1-2, the complete variable domain reads EAGVTQSPTHLIKTRGQQATLRCSPISGHTSVYWYQQALGLGLQFLLWYDEGEERNRGNFPPRFSGRQFPNYSSELNVNALELEDSALYLCASSIRDKDYGYTFGSGTRLTVV.

The genes are TRBV4-1 and TRBJ2-3; D remains ambiguous. The CDR3 contains 14 residues. Per germline, CDR1 MGHRA and CDR2 YSYEKL. Between the trimmed V and J ends, which lost 3 bases and 6 bases, there was a span of 13 bases. The CDR3 spells CASSQGWSSDTQYF. In DNA, the CDR3 is TGCGCCAGCAGCCAGGGGTGGAGCTCGGATACGCAGTATTTT.

J is TRBJ1-1 and V is TRBV7-9; D may be TRBD1 (5 bases). The germline CDR1 and CDR2 sequences are SEHNR and FQNEAQ (reference sequence). The CDR3 totals 14 residues. V lost 0 bases and J lost 4, with 9 bases in between. CDR3 nucleotides: TGTGCCAGCAGCTTAGCGGGGGTTGGCACTGAAGCTTTCTTT. Residues: CASSLAGVGTEAFF.

This clone appeared once. This rearrangement joins TRBV19 to TRBJ1-1, with 9 bases identical to TRBD1. Looked up from germline, CDR1 is LNHDA and CDR2 is SQIVND (reference sequence). The CDR3 has 17 amino acids. Germline trimming cut 3 bases from V and 0 bases from J; bases unmatched to any gene: 8. CDR3 residues: CASSISHRGLVNTEAFF. CDR3 nucleotide sequence: TGTGCCAGTAGTATCAGTCACAGGGGGCTGGTGAACACTGAAGCTTTCTTT.

The J gene is TRBJ2-7, the V gene TRBV7-9; maybe TRBD2 (5 bases). Germline V gives CDR1 SEHNR, CDR2 FQNEAQ (reference sequence). Between the trimmed V and J ends, which lost 5 bases and 3 bases, there was a span of 17 bases. CDR3 size: 15 residues. The CDR3 DNA reads as TGTGCCAGCAGCCCGGCGAGGGTCGGATACTACGAGCAGTACTTC. This sequence encodes CASSPARVGYYEQYF.

V gene TRBV27 combines with J gene TRBJ1-2; 8 positions match TRBD1. The germline V gene encodes CDR1 MNHEY and CDR2 SMNVEV (reference sequence). The CDR3 is 13 amino acids. Unmatched junction bases numbered 4, after V lost 6 bases and J lost 4 bases. CDR3 amino acids: CASRQGGLYGYTF. The CDR3 DNA follows: TGTGCCAGCAGACAGGGGGGGCTCTATGGCTACACCTTC.

The chain links TRBV4-1 to TRBJ1-4; unclear D gene. The CDR3 contains 12 residues. Trimming removed 5 bases from V and 8 bases from J, with 9 bases in between. The germline CDR1 and CDR2 sequences are MGHRA and YSYEKL. Here the CDR3 reads CASSKTGEKLFF. In DNA, the CDR3 is TGCGCCAGCAGCAAAACCGGGGAAAAACTGTTTTTT.

The chain combines TRBV6-7 with TRBJ1-5; TRBD1 matches 8 bases. TRBV6-7 is flagged as an ORF with uncertain function. V was clipped by 0 bases and J by 0 bases; unmatched bases: 7. The CDR3 sequence is 18 residues long. CDR3: CASSYSWTGRNSNQPQHF. The CDR3 coding sequence is TGTGCCAGCAGTTACTCGTGGACAGGGAGGAATAGCAATCAGCCCCAGCATTTT.

The V call is TRBV5-5, the J call TRBJ2-5; 11 nucleotides align to TRBD2. Germline V gene sequence: CDR1 SGHKS, CDR2 YYEKEE (reference sequence). This CDR3 has 17 residues. V trimming: 0 bases; J trimming: 0 bases; junction bases outside the gene matches: 4. Here the CDR3 DNA reads TGTGCCAGCAGCTTGGGGCTAGCGGGGGGAGACCAAGAGACCCAGTACTTC. Its protein product is CASSLGLAGGDQETQYF.

This sequence joins TRBV7-9 and TRBJ1-2; TRBD1 matches at 7 bases. The CDR3 has 15 amino acids. The germline gives CDR1 SEHNR, CDR2 FQNEAQ (reference sequence). V shed 5 bases, J shed 8 bases, and the junction held 14 bases outside the gene matches. The CDR3 sequence is CASSTQTGNSGGYTF. CDR3 DNA sequence: TGTGCCAGCAGCACCCAGACAGGGAATTCGGGGGGCTACACCTTC.

The gene calls are TRBV10-2 and TRBJ1-5; 8 nucleotides align to TRBD1. The J segment lost 6 bases and the V segment lost 3 bases, leaving 4 bases of the junction unmatched. The length of the CDR3 is 14 residues. Germline V gene sequence: CDR1 WSHSY, CDR2 SAAADI. The CDR3, as DNA: TGCGCCAGCAGTGATTTGACAGGGGTTCAGCCCCAGCATTTT. As protein: CASSDLTGVQPQHF.

The chain links TRBV25-1 to TRBJ2-1, with D maybe TRBD2 (6 bases). The germline CDR1 and CDR2 sequences are MGHDK and SYGVNS. V shed 4 bases and J shed 10 bases, with 17 bases lying between them. The CDR3 runs to 14 residues. In DNA form, the CDR3 reads TGTGCCAGCAGTGCGACCGGGACTCTCGTGGAGCAGTTCTTC. This encodes CASSATGTLVEQFF. Full variable domain (outside the CDR3, taken from reference TRBV25-1 and TRBJ2-1): EADIYQTPRYLVIGTGKKITLECSQTMGHDKMYWYQQDPGMELHLIHYSYGVNSTEKGDLSSESTVSRIRTEHFPLTLESARPSHTSQYLCASSATGTLVEQFFGPGTRLTVL.

The rearrangement links TRBV2 to TRBJ1-2; D is undetermined. This CDR3 spans 13 amino acids. From germline, CDR1 is SNHLY and CDR2 FYNNEI. V was clipped by 7 bases and J by 6 bases, with 15 bases between them. CDR3 sequence (DNA): TGTGCCAGCAAAAATCAGGTTTCGAATGGCTACACCTTC. Encoded protein: CASKNQVSNGYTF.

Only one count was recorded for this clone. The V gene is TRBV11-2, the J gene TRBJ1-2, with a weak D call TRBD1 (5 bases). This CDR3 comprises 14 residues. V shed 5 bases and J shed 6 bases, with 16 bases lying between them. CDR1 and CDR2 (germline): SGHAT, FQNNGV. CDR3 sequence (DNA): TGTGCCAGCAGCACAATCAGGGACGGTAATGGCTACACCTTC. Translation gives CASSTIRDGNGYTF.

V gene TRBV5-4 combines with J gene TRBJ2-2, with a tentative D call TRBD1 (6 bases). The V gene's germline CDR1 is SGHNT and CDR2 YYREEE (reference sequence). The CDR3 contains 15 residues. V lost 4 bases, J lost 0 bases, and 10 bases lay in between. The DNA of the CDR3 is TGTGCCAGCAGCCCTCGGACAGCGAACACCGGGGAGCTGTTTTTT. It specifies CASSPRTANTGELFF.

Here the CDR3 reads CASSHQAQQGPRSYEQYF. DNA of the CDR3: TGTGCCAGCAGCCATCAAGCCCAACAGGGGCCTCGATCCTACGAGCAGTACTTC. The chain combines TRBV3-1 (or the pseudogene TRBV3-2) with TRBJ2-7; 7 nucleotides agree with TRBD1. The CDR3 spans 18 residues. Germline V gene data show CDR1 as LGHDT and CDR2 as YNNKEL (reference sequence). The ends lost 3 bases at V and 1 base at J; junction bases unmatched: 15.

The V call is TRBV5-6, the J call TRBJ2-7; D gene uncertain. The germline V gene has CDR1 SGHDT and CDR2 YYEEEE. Trimming stripped 0 bases from V and 3 bases from J, with 7 bases between. This CDR3 region has 13 residues. The CDR3 DNA follows: TGTGCCAGCAGCTTGGCTTATAGCTACGAGCAGTACTTC. Protein: CASSLAYSYEQYF.

The J gene is TRBJ1-1, the V gene TRBV12-3 or TRBV12-4, with no clear D. This CDR3 is 13 amino acids long. Trimming took off 3 bases at V and 3 bases at J, with 8 bases between the two ends. The CDR3 loop is CASSFLGYTEAFF. The CDR3 region has the DNA TGTGCCAGCAGTTTTCTCGGGTACACTGAAGCTTTCTTT.

The chain employs TRBV4-1 and TRBJ2-3; TRBD2 is a possible D gene (5 bases). The V end lost 0 bases, the J end lost 0 bases, and 16 bases lay between the germline ends. Germline V lookup: CDR1 MGHRA, CDR2 YSYEKL. The CDR3 consists of 18 residues. The CDR3 sequence is CASSQDLPGSDSTDTQYF. CDR3 DNA sequence: TGCGCCAGCAGCCAAGATTTGCCGGGGAGTGACAGCACAGATACGCAGTATTTT.

The rearrangement uses TRBV9 and TRBJ2-2, with D maybe TRBD2 (5 bases). Trimming took off 4 bases at V and 4 bases at J, with 26 bases between the two ends. This CDR3 has 19 amino acids. CDR1 and CDR2 (germline): SGDLS, YYNGEE. This chain's CDR3 is CASSPPASTSGVLTGELFF. The CDR3 bases are TGTGCCAGCAGCCCTCCTGCCTCCACTAGTGGGGTACTCACCGGGGAGCTGTTTTTT.

This rearrangement joins TRBV10-2 to TRBJ1-5; TRBD1 might be the D (5 bases). Germline V gene data show CDR1 as WSHSY and CDR2 as SAAADI. This CDR3 is 15 amino acids long. The V end was cut by 0 bases, the J end by 4 bases, with 10 bases between. The CDR3 coding sequence is TGCGCCAGCAGTGAGTCGGGACCGGGGAATCAGCCCCAGCATTTT. It translates to CASSESGPGNQPQHF.